This entry describes one TCR beta chain. What it binds is not known. The sample is drawn from a study of cytomegalovirus exposure and HLA in healthy donors. The overall study: A later analysis reported the 120 validation repertoires used the same platform as the roughly 700 first-cohort repertoires. Study-wide results and limits: Most TCR sequences showed up rarely, but some public TCRs showed up in many donors.

This table comes from immunoSEQ multiplex PCR, and its TCRdb copy is limited to in-frame clones, with some not included. Here the sample spans hundreds of thousands of clones, roughly 91% being singletons. The CDR3 length is 16 residues. V was pared by 3 bases and J by 6 bases, with 20 bases between. Germline CDR1 and CDR2: SGHNT and YYREEE (reference sequence). The rearrangement links TRBV5-4 to TRBJ2-3; D possibly corresponds to TRBD1 (7 bases). The source is a young woman in good health and CMV-seropositive. Specimen: PBMCs. CDR3 bases: TGTGCCAGCAGCTCTGGTAATATAGCAGGGGGGGATACGCAGTATTTT. This gives the protein CASSSGNIAGGDTQYF.